What follows describes a single T cell receptor (beta chain). While infection was still active, Seattle patients were enrolled and then followed longitudinally. Assay: immunoSEQ multiplex PCR; the TCRdb copy retains only in-frame clones and omits some. The data contain roughly 280,000 clones, about 88% of them singletons. The sample is drawn from a study of blood T cell repertoires in COVID-19. Sequencing was carried out using peripheral blood. This clonotype was obtained from a woman aged 60-75 years with COVID-19, enrolled during active disease.

In DNA, the CDR3 is TGTGCCAGTAGTTTAAAAACCGGGACAGGGGCTCGTGGGGCCAACGTCCTGACTTTC. Translated, it gives CASSLKTGTGARGANVLTF. The chain has TRBV19 and TRBJ2-6; TRBD1 matches at 10 bases. V shed 5 bases, J shed 3 bases, and the junction held 13 bases outside the gene matches. Germline CDR1 is LNHDA and CDR2 is SQIVND (reference sequence). The CDR3 covers 19 residues. The full variable domain, rest sourced from reference TRBV19 and TRBJ2-6, is DGGITQSPKYLFRKEGQNVTLSCEQNLNHDAMYWYRQDPGQGLRLIYYSQIVNDFQKGDIAEGYSVSREKKESFPLTVTSAQKNPTAFYLCASSLKTGTGARGANVLTFGAGSRLTVL.